The clone carrying this T cell receptor (beta chain) was picked up one time. The V gene's germline CDR1 is LNHNV and CDR2 YYDKDF (reference sequence). With 3 bases removed from V and 8 bases from J, the gap between germline ends came to 13 bases. CDR3 length equals 14 residues. This entry is derived from a study of blood T cell repertoires in COVID-19. Some clones are missing from TCRdb's copy, which holds only in-frame ones; the method was immunoSEQ multiplex PCR. The sample carries 150,000 to 200,000 clones, about 86% recorded once. The clonotype was recovered from a woman older than 75 with acute or convalescent COVID-19. The sequenced sample consisted of peripheral blood. The chain links TRBV15 to TRBJ1-4; the D is unclear. This CDR3 reads CATSRGGWEEKLFF. The CDR3 DNA reads TGTGCCACCAGCAGGGGTGGGTGGGAGGAAAAACTGTTTTTT.